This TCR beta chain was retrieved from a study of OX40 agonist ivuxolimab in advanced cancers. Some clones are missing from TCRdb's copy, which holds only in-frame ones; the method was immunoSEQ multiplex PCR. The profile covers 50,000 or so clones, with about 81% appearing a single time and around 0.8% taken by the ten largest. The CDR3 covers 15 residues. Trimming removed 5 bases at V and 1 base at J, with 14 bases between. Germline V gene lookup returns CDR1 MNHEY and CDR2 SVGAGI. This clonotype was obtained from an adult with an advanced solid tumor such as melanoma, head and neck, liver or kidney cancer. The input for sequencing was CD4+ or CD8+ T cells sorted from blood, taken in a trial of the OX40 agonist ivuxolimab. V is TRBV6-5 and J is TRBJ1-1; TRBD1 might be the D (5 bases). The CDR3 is CASSAYQGRNTEAFF. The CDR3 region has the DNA TGTGCCAGCAGTGCCTATCAGGGAAGGAACACTGAAGCTTTCTTT.